The present TCR beta chain was sequenced within a study of cytomegalovirus exposure and HLA in healthy donors. Study-level information: Unique TCR beta sequences numbering about 100 million came from about 179 million T cells in an earlier analysis. Broader study findings: The study designated fewer than 200 TCR beta chains cytomegalovirus-associated. Productive status was seen about 90% or about 30% of the time for most TCR beta V segments in an earlier analysis.

With respect to this clone: Its antigen is unknown.

60 Vbeta and 13 Jbeta primers were used in PCR. Generated by immunoSEQ multiplex PCR, the TCRdb table keeps only in-frame clones and is missing some. The sample contains about 96,000 clones, 70% to 85% of which appear only once. With 0 bases removed from V and 6 bases from J, the gap between germline ends came to 9 bases. The CDR3 contains 12 residues. CDR1 is SQVTM, CDR2 ANQGSEA, per germline. Sequenced input: PBMCs. This receptor was obtained from a young man in good health and CMV-seronegative. The chain uses TRBV29-1 and TRBJ2-7, with D hard to call. The CDR3, as DNA: TGCAGCGTTGAAGAGAAATACGGCGAGCAGTACTTC. Its translation: CSVEEKYGEQYF.